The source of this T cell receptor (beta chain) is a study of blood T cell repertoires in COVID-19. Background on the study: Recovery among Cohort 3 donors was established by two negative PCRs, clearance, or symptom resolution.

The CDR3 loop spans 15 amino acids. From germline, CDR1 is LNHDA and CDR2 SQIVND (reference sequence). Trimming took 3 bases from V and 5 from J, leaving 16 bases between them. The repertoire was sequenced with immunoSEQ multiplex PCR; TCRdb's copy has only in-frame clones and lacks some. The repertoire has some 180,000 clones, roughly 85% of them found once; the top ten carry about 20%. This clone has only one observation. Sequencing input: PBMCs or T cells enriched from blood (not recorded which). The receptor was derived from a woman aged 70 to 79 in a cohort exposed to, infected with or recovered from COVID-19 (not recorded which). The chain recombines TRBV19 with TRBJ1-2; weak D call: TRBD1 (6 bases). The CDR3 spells CASSILQGLWYGYTF. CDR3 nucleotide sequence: TGTGCCAGTAGTATCCTCCAGGGGCTATGGTATGGCTACACCTTC.